The subject of this entry is one TCR beta chain. Clones were sequenced by immunoSEQ multiplex PCR, and TCRdb holds only the in-frame ones, with some missing. The table shows 400,000 to 450,000 clones, with approximately 92% occurring only once. The data stem from a study of control samples from healthy donors and cancer patients. Germline V CDR1 and CDR2: LGHNA, YNFKEQ. Trimming shortened V by 0 bases and J by 5 bases, and 14 bases separated the two germline ends. The length of the CDR3 is 17 residues. Sequencing was performed on PBMCs. This TCR was recovered from a man in his forties or fifties with head and neck cancer. This sequence joins TRBV4-2 and TRBJ1-6; tentatively, D is TRBD1 (5 bases). The CDR3 is CASSQDPGAVDNSPLHF. The CDR3 DNA reads as TGTGCCAGCAGCCAAGACCCCGGGGCAGTAGATAATTCACCCCTCCACTTT.